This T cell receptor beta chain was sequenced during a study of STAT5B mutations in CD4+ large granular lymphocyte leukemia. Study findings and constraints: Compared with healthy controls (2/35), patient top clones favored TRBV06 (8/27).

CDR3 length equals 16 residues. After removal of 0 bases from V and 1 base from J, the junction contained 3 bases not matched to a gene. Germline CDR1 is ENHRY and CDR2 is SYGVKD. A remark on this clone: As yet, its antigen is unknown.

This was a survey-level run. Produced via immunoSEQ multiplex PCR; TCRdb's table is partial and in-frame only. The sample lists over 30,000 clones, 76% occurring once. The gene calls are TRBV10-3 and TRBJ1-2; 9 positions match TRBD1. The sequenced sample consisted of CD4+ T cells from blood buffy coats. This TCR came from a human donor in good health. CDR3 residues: CAISESPGQGNYGYTF. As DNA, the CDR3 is TGTGCCATCAGTGAGTCGCCGGGACAGGGTAACTATGGCTACACCTTC.